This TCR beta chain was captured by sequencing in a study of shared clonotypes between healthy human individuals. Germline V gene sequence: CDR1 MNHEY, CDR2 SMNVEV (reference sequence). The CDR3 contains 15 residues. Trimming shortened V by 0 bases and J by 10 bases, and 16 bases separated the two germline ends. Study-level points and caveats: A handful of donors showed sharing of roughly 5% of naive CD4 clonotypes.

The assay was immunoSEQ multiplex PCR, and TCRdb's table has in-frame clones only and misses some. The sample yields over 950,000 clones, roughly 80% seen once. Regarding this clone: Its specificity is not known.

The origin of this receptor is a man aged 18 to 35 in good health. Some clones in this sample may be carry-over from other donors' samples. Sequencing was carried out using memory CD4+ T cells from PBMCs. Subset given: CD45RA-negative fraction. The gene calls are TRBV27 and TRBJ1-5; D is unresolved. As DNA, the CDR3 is TGTGCCAGCAGTTTATCGGGCCCCGTCAATCGACCCCAGCATTTT. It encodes CASSLSGPVNRPQHF.